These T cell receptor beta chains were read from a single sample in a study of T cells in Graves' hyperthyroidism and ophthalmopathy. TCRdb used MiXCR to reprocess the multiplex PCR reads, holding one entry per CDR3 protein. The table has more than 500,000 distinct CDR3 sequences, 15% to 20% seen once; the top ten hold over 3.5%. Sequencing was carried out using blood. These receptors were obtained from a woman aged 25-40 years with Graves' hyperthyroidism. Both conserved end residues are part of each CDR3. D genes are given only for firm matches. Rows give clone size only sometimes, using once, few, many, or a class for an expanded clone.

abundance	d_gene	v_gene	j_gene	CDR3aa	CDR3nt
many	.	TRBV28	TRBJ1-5	CASSLPPTAGLWSYSNQPQHF	TGTGCCAGCAGTTTACCCCCGACGGCAGGGTTATGGTCATATAGCAATCAGCCCCAGCATTTT
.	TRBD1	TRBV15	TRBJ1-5	CATSRVLGTENQPQHF	TGTGCCACCAGCAGAGTACTCGGGACAGAAAATCAGCCCCAGCATTTT
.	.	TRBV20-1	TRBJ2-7	CSARGAGEQYF	TGCAGTGCTAGAGGGGCGGGGGAGCAGTACTTC
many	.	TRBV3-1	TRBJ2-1	CASSVTRYLEQFF	TGTGCCAGCAGCGTGACTAGATATCTTGAGCAGTTCTTC
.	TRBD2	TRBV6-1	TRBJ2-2	CASSEVTVAGSTGELFF	TGTGCCAGCAGTGAAGTTACTGTAGCGGGATCGACCGGGGAGCTGTTTTTT
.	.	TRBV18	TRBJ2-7	CASSPPPGRNTYEQYF	TGTGCCAGCTCACCACCGCCGGGACGGAATACCTACGAGCAGTACTTC
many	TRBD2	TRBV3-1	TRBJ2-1	CASSSRTSGRSPLYNEQFF	TGTGCCAGCAGCTCCCGGACTAGCGGGAGGTCTCCCCTCTACAATGAGCAGTTCTTC
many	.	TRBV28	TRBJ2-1	CASRVYGSYNEQFF	TGTGCCAGCAGAGTATATGGCTCCTACAATGAGCAGTTCTTC
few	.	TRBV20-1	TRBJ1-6	CSARNQRGFNSPLHF	TGCAGTGCTAGAAACCAGAGGGGATTCAATTCACCCCTCCACTTT
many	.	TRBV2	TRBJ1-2	CASILQLNYGYTF	TGTGCCAGCATCCTACAGCTTAACTATGGCTACACCTTC
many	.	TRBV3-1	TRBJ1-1	CASSQQRSTEAFF	TGTGCCAGCAGCCAACAGAGAAGCACTGAAGCTTTCTTT
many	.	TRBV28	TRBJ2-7	CASRLQGSYEQYF	TGTGCCAGCAGGTTGCAGGGCTCCTACGAGCAGTACTTC
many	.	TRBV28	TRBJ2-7	CASSPSDSYYEQYF	TGTGCCAGCAGTCCTTCGGACAGCTACTACGAGCAGTACTTC
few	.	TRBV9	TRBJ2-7	CASSPQYRDGQYF	TGTGCCAGCAGCCCCCAATACCGGGACGGGCAGTACTTC
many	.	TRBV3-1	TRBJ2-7	CASSQDERAYEQYF	TGTGCCAGCAGCCAAGATGAACGAGCCTACGAGCAGTACTTC
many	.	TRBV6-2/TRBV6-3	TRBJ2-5	CASSFAEKETQYF	TGTGCCAGCAGTTTCGCTGAAAAAGAGACCCAGTACTTC
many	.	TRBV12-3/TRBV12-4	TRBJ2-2	CASSLSLARTGELFF	TGTGCCAGCAGTTTAAGTCTAGCACGGACCGGGGAGCTGTTTTTT
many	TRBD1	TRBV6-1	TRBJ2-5	CASSVPGQGKETQYF	TGTGCCAGCAGTGTCCCGGGACAGGGCAAAGAGACCCAGTACTTC
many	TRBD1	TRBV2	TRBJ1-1	CASSLKPTGLDTEAFF	TGTGCCAGCAGCCTTAAGCCGACAGGGCTGGACACTGAAGCTTTCTTT
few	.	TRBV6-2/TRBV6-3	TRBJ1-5	CASTRRAAYSNQPQHF	TGTGCCAGCACCCGGCGGGCAGCCTATAGCAATCAGCCCCAGCATTTT
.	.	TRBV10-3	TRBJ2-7	CATRVDYEQYF	TGTGCCACCCGGGTGGACTACGAGCAGTACTTC
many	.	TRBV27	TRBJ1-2	CASSLSGGGFGYTF	TGTGCCAGCAGTTTATCAGGGGGAGGGTTTGGCTACACCTTC
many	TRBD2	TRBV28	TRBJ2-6	CASSLGLAGEGGANVLTF	TGTGCCAGCAGTTTGGGACTAGCGGGAGAGGGCGGGGCCAACGTCCTGACTTTC
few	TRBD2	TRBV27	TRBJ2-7	CASSFARGLAVYEQYF	TGTGCCAGCAGTTTCGCTAGGGGACTAGCCGTTTACGAGCAGTACTTC
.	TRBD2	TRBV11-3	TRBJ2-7	CASTAGTSHEQYF	TGTGCCAGCACCGCCGGGACTAGCCACGAGCAGTACTTC
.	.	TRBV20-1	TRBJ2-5	CSASAQGGSQETQYF	TGCAGTGCTAGTGCTCAGGGAGGCTCCCAAGAGACCCAGTACTTC
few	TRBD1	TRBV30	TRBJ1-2	CAWTGGHGYTF	TGTGCCTGGACAGGGGGGCATGGCTACACCTTC
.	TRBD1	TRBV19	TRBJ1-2	CATQYRTGGNYGYTF	TGTGCCACTCAATACCGGACAGGGGGGAACTATGGCTACACCTTC
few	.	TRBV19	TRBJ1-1	CASKQGPEAFF	TGTGCCAGTAAACAGGGCCCTGAAGCTTTCTTT
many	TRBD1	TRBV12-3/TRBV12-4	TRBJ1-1	CASKIDRENTEAFF	TGTGCCAGCAAAATCGACAGGGAGAACACTGAAGCTTTCTTT
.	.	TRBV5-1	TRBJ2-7	CASKYYEQYF	TGCGCCAGCAAGTATTACGAGCAGTACTTC
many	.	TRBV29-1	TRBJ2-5	CSVSPGLFGETQYF	TGCAGCGTCTCTCCTGGACTCTTTGGGGAGACCCAGTACTTC
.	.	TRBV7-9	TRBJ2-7	CASSSLPRDLKPYEQYF	TGTGCCAGCAGCTCGCTCCCCCGGGACTTAAAACCCTACGAGCAGTACTTC
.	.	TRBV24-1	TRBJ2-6	CATSGRYSGANVLTF	TGTGCCACCAGTGGTAGATACTCTGGGGCCAACGTCCTGACTTTC
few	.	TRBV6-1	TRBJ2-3	CASRTRQGGGTDTQYF	TGTGCCAGCAGGACAAGACAGGGCGGGGGCACAGATACGCAGTATTTT
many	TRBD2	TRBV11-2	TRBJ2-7	CASSNVGTSESYEQYF	TGTGCCAGCAGCAACGTCGGGACTAGCGAGTCCTACGAGCAGTACTTC
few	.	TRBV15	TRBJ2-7	CATSRGLGERIEQYF	TGTGCCACCAGCAGGGGCTTAGGGGAGCGTATCGAGCAGTACTTC
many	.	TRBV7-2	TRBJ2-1	CASSPGPPNNEQFF	TGTGCCAGCAGCCCGGGACCACCAAACAATGAGCAGTTCTTC